This paragraph covers one T cell receptor beta chain sequence. Genes here carry mouse names. The CDR3 end falls 4 residues outside the read, so it is completed with the germline J gene. The data stem from a study of CD8+ T cells in alopecia areata. The authors sorted pooled cutaneous lymph node cells using CD4, CD8alpha, NKG2D, NKG2ACE and other markers. CDR3 length equals 14 residues. CDR1 is NSQYPW, CDR2 LRSPGD, per germline (reference sequence). With 4 bases clipped from V and 2 bases from J, the junction kept 2 bases outside the gene matches. After isolation, RNA underwent reverse transcription to generate cDNA as the sequencing template. Only in-frame clones appear in the TCRdb table, and some are missing; sequencing was by immunoSEQ multiplex PCR. The data list about 270,000 clones, none observed once; about 1.1% falls to the top ten.

What was sequenced was CD4+ T cells sorted from a lymph node. This clonotype was obtained from a C3H/HeJ mouse with alopecia areata. This mouse strain has H2-k as its MHC haplotype. V gene TRBV1 combines with J gene TRBJ2-5; TRBD2 matches 8 bases. CDR3 DNA, as far as it was read: TGCACCTGCAGTGGCTGGGGGGTCCAAGAC. Its translation: CTCSGWGVQD. The entire CDR3 reads CTCSGWGVQDTQYF. The variable domain in full, with the rest retrieved from reference TRBV1 and TRBJ2-5, is VTLLEQNPRWRLVPRGQAVNLRCILKNSQYPWMSWYQQDLQKQLQWLFTLRSPGDKEVKSLPGADYLATRVTDTELRLQVANMSQGRTLYCTCSGWGVQDTQYFGPGTRLLVL.